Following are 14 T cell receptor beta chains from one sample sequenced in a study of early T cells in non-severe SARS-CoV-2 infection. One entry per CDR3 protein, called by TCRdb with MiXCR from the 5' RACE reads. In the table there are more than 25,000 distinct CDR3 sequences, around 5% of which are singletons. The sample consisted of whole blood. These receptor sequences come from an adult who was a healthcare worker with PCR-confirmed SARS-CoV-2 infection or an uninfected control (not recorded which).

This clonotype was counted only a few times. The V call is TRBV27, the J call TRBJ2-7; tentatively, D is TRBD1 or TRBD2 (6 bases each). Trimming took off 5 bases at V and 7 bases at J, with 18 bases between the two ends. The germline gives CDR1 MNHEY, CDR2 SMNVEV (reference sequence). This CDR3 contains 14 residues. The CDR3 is CASSSRGDFWEQYF. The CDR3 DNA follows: TGTGCCAGCAGTAGTAGGGGGGACTTCTGGGAGCAGTACTTC.

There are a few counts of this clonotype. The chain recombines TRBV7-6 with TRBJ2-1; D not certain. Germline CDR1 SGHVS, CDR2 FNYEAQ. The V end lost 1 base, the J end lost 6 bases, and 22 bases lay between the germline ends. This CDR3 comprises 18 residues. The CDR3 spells CASSLVGFRQIHSNEQFF. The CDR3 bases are TGTGCCAGCAGCTTAGTGGGTTTCCGGCAGATCCACAGCAATGAGCAGTTCTTC.

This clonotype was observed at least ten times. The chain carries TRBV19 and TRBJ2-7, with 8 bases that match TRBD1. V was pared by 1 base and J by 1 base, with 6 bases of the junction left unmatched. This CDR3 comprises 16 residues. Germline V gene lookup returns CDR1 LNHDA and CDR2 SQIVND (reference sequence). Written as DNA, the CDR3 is TGTGCCAGTAGTATAGGCCTGGACAGGGCATCCTACGAGCAGTACTTC. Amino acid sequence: CASSIGLDRASYEQYF.

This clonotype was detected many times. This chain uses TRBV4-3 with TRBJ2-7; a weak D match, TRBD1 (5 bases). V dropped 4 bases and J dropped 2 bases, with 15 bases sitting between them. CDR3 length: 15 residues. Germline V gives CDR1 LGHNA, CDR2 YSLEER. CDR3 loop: CASSLQARGPYEQYF. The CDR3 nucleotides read TGCGCCAGCAGCCTCCAGGCAAGGGGTCCCTACGAGCAGTACTTC.

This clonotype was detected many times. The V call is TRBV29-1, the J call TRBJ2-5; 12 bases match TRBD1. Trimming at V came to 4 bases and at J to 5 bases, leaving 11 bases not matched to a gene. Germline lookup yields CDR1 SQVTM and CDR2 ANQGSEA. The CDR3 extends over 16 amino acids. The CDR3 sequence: CSVVRDRGRFIETQYF. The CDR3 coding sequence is TGCAGCGTTGTCCGGGACAGGGGGCGTTTTATCGAGACCCAGTACTTC.

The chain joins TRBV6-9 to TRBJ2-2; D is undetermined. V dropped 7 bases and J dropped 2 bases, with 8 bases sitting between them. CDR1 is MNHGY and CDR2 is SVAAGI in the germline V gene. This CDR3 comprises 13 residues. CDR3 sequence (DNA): TGTGCCAGCATTGAACTAAACACCGGGGAGCTGTTTTTT. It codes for CASIELNTGELFF.

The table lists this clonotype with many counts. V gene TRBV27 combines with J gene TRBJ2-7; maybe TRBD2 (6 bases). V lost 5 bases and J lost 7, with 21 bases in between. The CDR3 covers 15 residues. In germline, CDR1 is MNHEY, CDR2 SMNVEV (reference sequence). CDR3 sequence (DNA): TGTGCCAGCAGTCCCGGAGTGGCGGGAACGGGGGAGCAGTACTTC. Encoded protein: CASSPGVAGTGEQYF.

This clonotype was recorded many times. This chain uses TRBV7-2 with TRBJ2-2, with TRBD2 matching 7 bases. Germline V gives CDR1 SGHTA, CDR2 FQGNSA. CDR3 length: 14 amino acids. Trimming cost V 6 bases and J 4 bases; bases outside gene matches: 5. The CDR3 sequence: CASRLGGTTGELFF. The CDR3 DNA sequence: TGTGCCAGCAGGCTGGGGGGGACCACCGGGGAGCTGTTTTTT. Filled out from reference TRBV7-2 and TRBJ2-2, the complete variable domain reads GAGVSQSPSNKVTEKGKDVELRCDPISGHTALYWYRQSLGQGLEFLIYFQGNSAPDKSGLPSDRFSAERTGGSVSTLTIQRTQQEDSAVYLCASRLGGTTGELFFGEGSRLTVL.

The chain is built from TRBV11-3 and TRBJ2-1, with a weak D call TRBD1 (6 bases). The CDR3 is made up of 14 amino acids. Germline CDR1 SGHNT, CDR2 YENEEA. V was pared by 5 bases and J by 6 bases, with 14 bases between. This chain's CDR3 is CASSQQGLVNEQFF. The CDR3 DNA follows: TGTGCCAGCAGCCAACAGGGTTTGGTCAATGAGCAGTTCTTC.

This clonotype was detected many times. The DNA for the CDR3 is TGCGCCAGCAGCCAAGATCCATTCTCTGGAAACACCATATATTTT. Translated, it gives CASSQDPFSGNTIYF. The V and J genes are TRBV4-3 and TRBJ1-3; D gene ambiguous. The CDR3 is 15 residues long. With 0 bases removed from V and 0 bases from J, the gap between germline ends came to 6 bases. Germline V gene sequence: CDR1 LGHNA, CDR2 YSLEER.

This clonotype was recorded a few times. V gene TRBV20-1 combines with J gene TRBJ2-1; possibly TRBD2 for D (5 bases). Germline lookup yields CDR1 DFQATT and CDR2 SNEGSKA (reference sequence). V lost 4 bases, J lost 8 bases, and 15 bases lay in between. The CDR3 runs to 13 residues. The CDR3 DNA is TGCAGTGCTAAGAGTACTAGTTTCGATGAGCAGTTCTTC. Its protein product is CSAKSTSFDEQFF.

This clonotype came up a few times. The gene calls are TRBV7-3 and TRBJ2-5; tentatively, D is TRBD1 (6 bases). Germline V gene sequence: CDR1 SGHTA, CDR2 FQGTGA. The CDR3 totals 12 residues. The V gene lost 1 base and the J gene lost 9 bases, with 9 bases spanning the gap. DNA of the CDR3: TGTGCCAGCAGCTTAAACGAGGGGGCCCAGTACTTC. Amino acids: CASSLNEGAQYF.

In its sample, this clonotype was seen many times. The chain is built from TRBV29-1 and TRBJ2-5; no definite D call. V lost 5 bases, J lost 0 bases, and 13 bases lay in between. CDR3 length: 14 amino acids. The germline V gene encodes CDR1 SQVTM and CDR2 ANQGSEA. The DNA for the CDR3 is TGCAGCGTTCAGAGGTGGAAAGACCAAGAGACCCAGTACTTC. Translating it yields CSVQRWKDQETQYF.

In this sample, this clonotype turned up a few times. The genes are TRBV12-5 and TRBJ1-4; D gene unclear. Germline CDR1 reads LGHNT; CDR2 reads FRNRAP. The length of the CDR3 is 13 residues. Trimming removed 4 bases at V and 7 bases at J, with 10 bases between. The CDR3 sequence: CASGSREAEKLFF. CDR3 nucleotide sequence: TGTGCTAGTGGTTCGCGGGAGGCTGAAAAACTGTTTTTT.